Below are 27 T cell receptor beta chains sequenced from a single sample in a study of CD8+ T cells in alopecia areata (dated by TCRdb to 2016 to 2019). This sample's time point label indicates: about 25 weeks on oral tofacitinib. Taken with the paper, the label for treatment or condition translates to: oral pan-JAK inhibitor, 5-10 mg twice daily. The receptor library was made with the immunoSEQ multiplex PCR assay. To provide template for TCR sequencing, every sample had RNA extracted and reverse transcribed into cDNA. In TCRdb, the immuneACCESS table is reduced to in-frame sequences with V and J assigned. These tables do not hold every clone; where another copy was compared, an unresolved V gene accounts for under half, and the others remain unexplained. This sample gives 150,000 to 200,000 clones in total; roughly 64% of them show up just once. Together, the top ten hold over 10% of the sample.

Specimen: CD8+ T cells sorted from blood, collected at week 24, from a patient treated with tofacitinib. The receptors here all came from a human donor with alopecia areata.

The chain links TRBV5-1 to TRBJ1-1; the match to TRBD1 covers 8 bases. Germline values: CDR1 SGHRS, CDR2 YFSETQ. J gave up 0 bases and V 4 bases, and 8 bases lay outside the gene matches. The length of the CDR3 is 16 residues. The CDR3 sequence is CASSAKQGGMNTEAFF. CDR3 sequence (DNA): TGCGCCAGCAGCGCGAAACAGGGGGGGATGAACACTGAAGCTTTCTTT.

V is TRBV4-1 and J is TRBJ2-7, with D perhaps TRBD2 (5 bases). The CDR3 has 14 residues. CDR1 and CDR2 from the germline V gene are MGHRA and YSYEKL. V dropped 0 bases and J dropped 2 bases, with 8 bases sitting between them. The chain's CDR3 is CASSQERGAYEQYF. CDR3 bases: TGCGCCAGCAGCCAAGAACGGGGTGCCTACGAGCAGTACTTC.

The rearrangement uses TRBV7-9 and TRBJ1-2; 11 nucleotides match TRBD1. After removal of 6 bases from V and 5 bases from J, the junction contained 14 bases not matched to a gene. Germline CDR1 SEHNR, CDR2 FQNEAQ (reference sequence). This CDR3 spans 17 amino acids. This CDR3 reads CASSFFPGQGAKYGYTF. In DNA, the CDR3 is TGTGCCAGCAGTTTTTTTCCCGGACAGGGGGCAAAGTATGGCTACACCTTC. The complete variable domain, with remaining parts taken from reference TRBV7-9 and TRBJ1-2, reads DTGVSQNPRHKITKRGQNVTFRCDPISEHNRLYWYRQTLGQGPEFLTYFQNEAQLEKSRLLSDRFSAERPKGSFSTLEIQRTEQGDSAMYLCASSFFPGQGAKYGYTFGSGTRLTVV.

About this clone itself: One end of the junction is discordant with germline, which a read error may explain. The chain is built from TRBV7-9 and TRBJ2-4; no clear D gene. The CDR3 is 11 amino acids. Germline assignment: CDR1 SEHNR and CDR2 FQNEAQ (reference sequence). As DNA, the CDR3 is TGTGCCAGCAGCTCCTCCCCGGCCTTCTCATTC. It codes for CASSSSPAFSF.

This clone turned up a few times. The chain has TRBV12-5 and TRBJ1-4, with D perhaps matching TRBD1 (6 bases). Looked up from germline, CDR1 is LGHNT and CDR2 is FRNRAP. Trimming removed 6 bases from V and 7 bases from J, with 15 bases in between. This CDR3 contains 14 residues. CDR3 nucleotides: TGTGCTAGTGGCACAGGGAGAGGCGGTGAAAAACTGTTTTTT. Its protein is CASGTGRGGEKLFF.

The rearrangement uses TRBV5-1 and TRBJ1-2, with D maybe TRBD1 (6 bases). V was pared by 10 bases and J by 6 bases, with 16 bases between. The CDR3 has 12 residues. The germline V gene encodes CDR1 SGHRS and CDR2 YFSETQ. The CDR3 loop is CASFNGGNGYTF. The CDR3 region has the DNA TGCGCCTCCTTTAATGGGGGCAATGGCTACACCTTC.

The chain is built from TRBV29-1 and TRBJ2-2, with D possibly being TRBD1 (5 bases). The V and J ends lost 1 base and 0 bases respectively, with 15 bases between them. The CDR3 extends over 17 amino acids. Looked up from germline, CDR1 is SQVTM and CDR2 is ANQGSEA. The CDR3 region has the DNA TGCAGCGTTGAAGTAAGGGGCCACGATCCGAACACCGGGGAGCTGTTTTTT. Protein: CSVEVRGHDPNTGELFF.

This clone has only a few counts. The CDR3 nucleotides are TGTGCCAGCAGTGGTGGTACAGGGTGGGAGCAGTACTTC. Its protein is CASSGGTGWEQYF. V is TRBV25-1 and J is TRBJ2-7, with a weak D call TRBD1 (6 bases). This CDR3 is 13 amino acids long. Germline assignment: CDR1 MGHDK and CDR2 SYGVNS. V shed 4 bases and J shed 7 bases, with 14 bases lying between them.

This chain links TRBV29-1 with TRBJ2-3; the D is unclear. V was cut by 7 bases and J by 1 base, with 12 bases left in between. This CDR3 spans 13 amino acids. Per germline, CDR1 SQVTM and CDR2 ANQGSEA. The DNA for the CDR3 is TGCAGCGACTCCGTAGGCGGCACAGATACGCAGTATTTT. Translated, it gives CSDSVGGTDTQYF.

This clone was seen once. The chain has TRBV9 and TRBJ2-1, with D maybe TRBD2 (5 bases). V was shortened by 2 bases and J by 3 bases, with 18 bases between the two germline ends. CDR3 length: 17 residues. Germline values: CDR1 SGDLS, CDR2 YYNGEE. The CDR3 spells CASSVAAERFYYNEQFF. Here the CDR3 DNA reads TGTGCCAGCAGCGTTGCAGCGGAGCGGTTCTACTACAATGAGCAGTTCTTC.

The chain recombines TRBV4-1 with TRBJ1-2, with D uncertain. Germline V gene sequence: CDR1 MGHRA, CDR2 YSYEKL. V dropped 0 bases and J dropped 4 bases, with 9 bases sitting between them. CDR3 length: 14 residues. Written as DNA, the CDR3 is TGCGCCAGCAGCCAAGATGGGGTAGGCTATGGCTACACCTTC. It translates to CASSQDGVGYGYTF.

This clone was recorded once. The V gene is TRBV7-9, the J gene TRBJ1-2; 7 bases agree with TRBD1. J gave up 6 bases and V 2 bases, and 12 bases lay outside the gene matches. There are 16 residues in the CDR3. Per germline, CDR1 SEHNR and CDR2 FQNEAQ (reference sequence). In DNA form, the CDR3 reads TGTGCCAGCAGCTTACCTTCAAGGGGGCGATTCGATGGCTACACCTTC. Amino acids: CASSLPSRGRFDGYTF.

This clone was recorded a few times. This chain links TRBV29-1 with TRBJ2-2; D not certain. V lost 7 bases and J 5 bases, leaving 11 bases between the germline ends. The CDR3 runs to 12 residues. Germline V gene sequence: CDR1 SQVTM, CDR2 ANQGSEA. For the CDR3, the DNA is TGCAGCGCCCCAGACAATACCGGGGAGCTGTTTTTT. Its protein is CSAPDNTGELFF.

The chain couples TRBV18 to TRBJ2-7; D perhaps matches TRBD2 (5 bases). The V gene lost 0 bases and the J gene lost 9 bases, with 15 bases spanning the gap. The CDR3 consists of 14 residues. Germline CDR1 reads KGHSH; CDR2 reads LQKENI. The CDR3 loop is CASSPPAGDPGQYF. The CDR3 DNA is TGTGCCAGCTCACCACCGGCGGGCGACCCAGGGCAGTACTTC.

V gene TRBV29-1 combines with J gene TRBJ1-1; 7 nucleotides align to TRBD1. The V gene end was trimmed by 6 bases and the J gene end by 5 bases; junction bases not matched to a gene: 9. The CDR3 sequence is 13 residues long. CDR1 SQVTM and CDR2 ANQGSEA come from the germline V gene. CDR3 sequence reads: CSVEGAQGTEAFF. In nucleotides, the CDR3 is TGCAGCGTAGAGGGGGCGCAGGGGACTGAAGCTTTCTTT.

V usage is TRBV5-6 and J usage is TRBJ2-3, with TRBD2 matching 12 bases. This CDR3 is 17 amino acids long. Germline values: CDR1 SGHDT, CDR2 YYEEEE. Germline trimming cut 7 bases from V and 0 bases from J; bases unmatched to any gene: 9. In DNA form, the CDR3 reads TGTGCCAGCTCAGGACTAGCGGGGTGGACTAGCACAGATACGCAGTATTTT. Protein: CASSGLAGWTSTDTQYF.

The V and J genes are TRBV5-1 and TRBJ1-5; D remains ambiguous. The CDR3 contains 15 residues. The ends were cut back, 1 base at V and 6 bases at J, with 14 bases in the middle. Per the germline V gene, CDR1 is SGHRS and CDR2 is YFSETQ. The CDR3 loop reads CASSLNGLSVQPQHF. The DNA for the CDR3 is TGCGCCAGCAGCTTGAATGGTCTTTCGGTTCAGCCCCAGCATTTT.

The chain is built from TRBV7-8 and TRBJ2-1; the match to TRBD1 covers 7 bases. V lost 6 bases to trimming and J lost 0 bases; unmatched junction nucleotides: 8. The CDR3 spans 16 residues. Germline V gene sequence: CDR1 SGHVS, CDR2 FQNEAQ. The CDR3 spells CASSSGTAHSYNEQFF. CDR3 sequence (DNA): TGTGCCAGCAGTTCCGGGACAGCGCACTCCTACAATGAGCAGTTCTTC. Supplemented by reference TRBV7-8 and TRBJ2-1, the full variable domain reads GAGVSQSPRYKVAKRGQDVALRCDPISGHVSLFWYQQALGQGPEFLTYFQNEAQLDKSGLPSDRFFAERPEGSVSTLKIQRTQQEDSAVYLCASSSGTAHSYNEQFFGPGTRLTVL.

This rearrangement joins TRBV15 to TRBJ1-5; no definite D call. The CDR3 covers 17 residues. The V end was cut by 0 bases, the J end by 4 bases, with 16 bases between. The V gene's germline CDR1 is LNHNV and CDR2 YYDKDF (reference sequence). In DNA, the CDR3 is TGTGCCACCAGCAGAGATGGTCAGGACGCCCAGAATCAGCCCCAGCATTTT. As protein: CATSRDGQDAQNQPQHF.

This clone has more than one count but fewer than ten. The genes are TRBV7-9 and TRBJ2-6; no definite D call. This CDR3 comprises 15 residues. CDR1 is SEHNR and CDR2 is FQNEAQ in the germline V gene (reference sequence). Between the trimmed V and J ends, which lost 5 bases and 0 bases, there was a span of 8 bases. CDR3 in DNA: TGTGCCAGCAGCCAAGCCGACTCTGGGGCCAACGTCCTGACTTTC. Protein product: CASSQADSGANVLTF.

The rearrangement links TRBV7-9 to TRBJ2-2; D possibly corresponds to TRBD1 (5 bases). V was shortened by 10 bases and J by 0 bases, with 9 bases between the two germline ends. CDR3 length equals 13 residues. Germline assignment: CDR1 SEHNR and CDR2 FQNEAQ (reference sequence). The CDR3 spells CANLRANTGELFF. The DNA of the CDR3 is TGTGCCAACCTCAGGGCGAACACCGGGGAGCTGTTTTTT.

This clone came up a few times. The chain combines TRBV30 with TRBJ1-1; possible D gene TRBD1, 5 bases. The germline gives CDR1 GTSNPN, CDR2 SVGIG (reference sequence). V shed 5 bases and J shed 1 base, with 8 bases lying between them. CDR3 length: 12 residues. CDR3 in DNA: TGTGCCTGGGTCGGACAGAACACTGAAGCTTTCTTT. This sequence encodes CAWVGQNTEAFF. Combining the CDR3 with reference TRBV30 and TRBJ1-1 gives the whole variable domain SQTIHQWPATLVQPVGSPLSLECTVEGTSNPNLYWYRQAAGRGLQLLFYSVGIGQISSEVPQNLSASRPQDRQFILSSKKLLLSDSGFYLCAWVGQNTEAFFGQGTRLTVV.

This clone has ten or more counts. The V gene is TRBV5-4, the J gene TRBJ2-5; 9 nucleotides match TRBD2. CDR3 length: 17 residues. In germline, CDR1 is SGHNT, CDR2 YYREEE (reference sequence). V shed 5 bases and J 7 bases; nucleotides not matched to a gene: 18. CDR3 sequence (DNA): TGTGCCAGCAGTCACGTAAAAACGGGACTAGCCATAGGGACCCAGTACTTC. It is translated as CASSHVKTGLAIGTQYF.

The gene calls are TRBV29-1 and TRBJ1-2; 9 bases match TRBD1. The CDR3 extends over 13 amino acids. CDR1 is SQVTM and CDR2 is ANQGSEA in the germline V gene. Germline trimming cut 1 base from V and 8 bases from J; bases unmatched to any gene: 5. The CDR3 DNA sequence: TGCAGCGTTGAAGGGACAGGGGTGCGCGGCTACACCTTC. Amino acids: CSVEGTGVRGYTF.

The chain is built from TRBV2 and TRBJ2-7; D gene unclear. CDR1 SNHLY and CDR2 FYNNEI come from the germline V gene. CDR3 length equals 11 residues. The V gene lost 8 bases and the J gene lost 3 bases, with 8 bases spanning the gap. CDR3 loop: CASSGNYEQYF. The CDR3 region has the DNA TGTGCCAGCTCTGGAAACTACGAGCAGTACTTC.

This CDR3 is CASSVQQYEQYF. For the CDR3, the DNA is TGTGCCAGCAGCGTACAGCAATACGAGCAGTACTTC. This chain links TRBV7-9 with TRBJ2-7; D remains ambiguous. The V gene's germline CDR1 is SEHNR and CDR2 FQNEAQ (reference sequence). Trimming shortened V by 5 bases and J by 4 bases, and 9 bases separated the two germline ends. This CDR3 region has 12 residues. The whole variable domain, remainder taken from reference TRBV7-9 and TRBJ2-7, is DTGVSQNPRHKITKRGQNVTFRCDPISEHNRLYWYRQTLGQGPEFLTYFQNEAQLEKSRLLSDRFSAERPKGSFSTLEIQRTEQGDSAMYLCASSVQQYEQYFGPGTRLTVT.

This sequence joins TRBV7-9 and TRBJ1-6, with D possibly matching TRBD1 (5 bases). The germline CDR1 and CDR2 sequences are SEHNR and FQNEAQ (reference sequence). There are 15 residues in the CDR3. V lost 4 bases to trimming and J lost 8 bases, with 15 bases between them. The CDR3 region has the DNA TGTGCCAGCAGCTCCCCGCGGCAGGGTTATTCACCCCTCCACTTT. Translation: CASSSPRQGYSPLHF.